Listed here are 8 T cell receptor beta chains from one sample, sequenced in a study of T cells in Graves' hyperthyroidism and ophthalmopathy. Regions amplified from RNA transcripts were the TCR beta CDR3 regions. Using the HTBI primer set, a first-round RT-PCR was run on the TCR CDR3. TCRdb reanalysed the multiplex PCR reads using MiXCR and keeps one entry per CDR3 protein. The table includes fewer than 550,000 distinct CDR3 sequences, around a quarter detected once. The material sequenced was blood. These receptor sequences come from a woman in her twenties or thirties with Graves' ophthalmopathy.

The table lists this clonotype with many counts. The chain employs TRBV27 and TRBJ2-7, with 9 bases matching TRBD1. The germline gives CDR1 MNHEY, CDR2 SMNVEV (reference sequence). The CDR3 is 15 residues long. Trimming removed 5 bases from V and 0 bases from J; junction bases left unmatched: 5. The DNA for the CDR3 is TGTGCCAGCAGTGTACGGGACAGGGACTCCTACGAGCAGTACTTC. Translated: CASSVRDRDSYEQYF.

This clonotype appeared many times. CDR3 coding DNA: TGTGCCAGCAGCGGTCCCGATTATGGCTACACCTTC. Amino acid sequence: CASSGPDYGYTF. V and J are TRBV9 and TRBJ1-2; D gene ambiguous. V lost 3 bases and J 5 bases, leaving 8 bases between the germline ends. CDR1 SGDLS and CDR2 YYNGEE come from the germline V gene. The CDR3 is made up of 12 amino acids.

With regard to this clonotype: A much larger clonotype is one base distant, so this may be a read error. The conserved phenylalanine or tryptophan normally closing the CDR3 is absent here, so this likely arose from a read error. The V call is TRBV6-5, the J call TRBJ1-1; tentative D call: TRBD1 (6 bases). The CDR3 covers 14 residues. With 4 bases removed from V and 0 bases from J, the gap between germline ends came to 9 bases. Germline V CDR1 and CDR2: MNHEY, SVGAGI. DNA for the CDR3: TGTGCCAGCAGTTGGGGGGACATGAACACTGAAGCTTTCTAT. This sequence encodes CASSWGDMNTEAFY.

To note about this clonotype: One end of the junction fails to match germline, which may point to a read error. This chain uses TRBV9 with TRBJ2-2, with TRBD1 identical over 7 bases. CDR3 length: 17 residues. Germline-derived CDR1 and CDR2 are SGDLS and YYNGEE. This chain's CDR3 is CVSSQPLLGGSTGELFF. CDR3 nucleotides: TGTGTCAGCAGTCAACCCCTCTTAGGGGGCAGCACCGGGGAGCTGTTTTTT.

This clonotype showed up many times. The V call is TRBV10-3, the J call TRBJ1-1, with D unresolved. The CDR3 is made up of 15 amino acids. V gave up 3 bases and J gave up 3 bases, with 14 bases separating them. Germline V gene data show CDR1 as ENHRY and CDR2 as SYGVKD. CDR3 nucleotide sequence: TGTGCCATCAGTGAAGGAGTAGACCTGTACACTGAAGCTTTCTTT. Its protein is CAISEGVDLYTEAFF.

In its sample, this clonotype was seen many times. The genes are TRBV27 and TRBJ1-2, with TRBD1 matching over 8 bases. From germline, CDR1 is MNHEY and CDR2 SMNVEV (reference sequence). This CDR3 has 17 amino acids. V dropped 5 bases and J dropped 5; count of bases not matched to a gene: 16. CDR3 bases: TGTGCCAGCAGTACCGGACAGGGTGGTTCAATGGCATATGGCTACACCTTC. Amino acid sequence: CASSTGQGGSMAYGYTF.

This clonotype was counted a single time. Being one base from a much bigger clone, this may be a read error. The CDR3 carries no conserved terminal phenylalanine or tryptophan, so it likely arises from a read error. The chain carries TRBV5-5 and TRBJ1-5, with D possibly matching TRBD1 (6 bases). CDR1 SGHKS and CDR2 YYEKEE come from the germline V gene (reference sequence). This CDR3 is built from 15 residues. The V gene lost 0 bases and the J gene lost 7 bases, with 14 bases spanning the gap. As DNA, the CDR3 is TGTGCCAGCAGCTTGGGGGACACGGCCATCCAGCCCCAGCATGTT. It is translated as CASSLGDTAIQPQHV.

This chain links TRBV6-1 with TRBJ2-7, with D hard to call. V lost 8 bases, J lost 6 bases, and 14 bases lay in between. Germline V gene sequence: CDR1 MNHNS, CDR2 SASEGT. CDR3 length: 12 residues. CDR3 bases: TGTGCCAGCCACGGTTCCGTAGGCGAGCAGTACTTC. This translates into CASHGSVGEQYF.